Following are 20 T cell receptor beta chains from one sample sequenced in a study of cytomegalovirus exposure and HLA in healthy donors. This PCR relied on a set of 60 Vbeta primers and 13 Jbeta primers. Assay: immunoSEQ multiplex PCR; the TCRdb copy retains only in-frame clones and omits some. Of some 200,000 clones listed, 70% to 80% were seen once; the top ten hold roughly a sixth. The specimen sequenced was PBMCs. The receptors were sampled from a middle-aged man in good health and CMV-seronegative.

This clone showed up just once. This chain joins TRBV29-1 and TRBJ2-7; 11 nucleotides align to TRBD2. V gave up 6 bases and J gave up 2 bases; unmatched junction bases: 6. Germline loops: CDR1 SQVTM, CDR2 ANQGSEA. This CDR3 is built from 14 residues. The CDR3 coding sequence is TGCAGCGTCACTTGGACTAGCGGGCCCTACGAGCAGTACTTC. Amino acids: CSVTWTSGPYEQYF.

This chain connects TRBV28 to TRBJ2-7, with 12 bases that match TRBD2. The CDR3 loop spans 15 amino acids. The ends lost 5 bases at V and 4 bases at J; junction bases unmatched: 6. Germline loops: CDR1 MDHEN, CDR2 SYDVKM. The CDR3 coding sequence is TGTGCCAGCAGTCTCGGACTAGCGGGAAGATACGAGCAGTACTTC. It encodes CASSLGLAGRYEQYF.

The chain links TRBV19 to TRBJ2-7, with 7 bases that match TRBD1. The CDR3 loop spans 15 amino acids. J lost 0 bases, V lost 2 bases, and 4 bases had no gene match. Germline lookup yields CDR1 LNHDA and CDR2 SQIVND (reference sequence). This CDR3 reads CASSIRGQNSYEQYF. The CDR3 DNA is TGTGCCAGTAGTATAAGGGGACAGAACTCCTACGAGCAGTACTTC. Drawing the rest from reference TRBV19 and TRBJ2-7, the complete variable domain is DGGITQSPKYLFRKEGQNVTLSCEQNLNHDAMYWYRQDPGQGLRLIYYSQIVNDFQKGDIAEGYSVSREKKESFPLTVTSAQKNPTAFYLCASSIRGQNSYEQYFGPGTRLTVT.

CDR3 residues: CASSLAYNSNTEAFF. CDR3 bases: TGTGCCAGCAGCTTAGCGTACAATTCGAACACTGAAGCTTTCTTT. This chain joins TRBV7-2 and TRBJ1-1; D call uncertain. V gave up 0 bases and J gave up 1 base, with 9 bases separating them. This CDR3 is built from 15 residues. Germline assignment: CDR1 SGHTA and CDR2 FQGNSA.

The chain's CDR3 is CATRKGQGENIQYF. CDR3 DNA sequence: TGTGCCACCCGTAAGGGACAGGGGGAAAACATTCAGTACTTC. The V and J genes are TRBV15 and TRBJ2-4; 11 nucleotides line up with TRBD1. This CDR3 has 14 residues. Germline V gene data show CDR1 as LNHNV and CDR2 as YYDKDF (reference sequence). Germline trimming cut 8 bases from V and 5 bases from J; bases unmatched to any gene: 5.

The rearrangement joins TRBV5-6 to TRBJ2-1; D might be TRBD2 (6 bases). Per germline, CDR1 SGHDT and CDR2 YYEEEE. V was trimmed by 5 bases and J by 6 bases, leaving 18 bases between them. CDR3 length equals 15 residues. The CDR3 region is CASSPIIADSNEQFF. DNA for the CDR3: TGTGCCAGCAGTCCGATAATAGCGGACTCCAATGAGCAGTTCTTC.

A few counts support this clone. The chain joins TRBV19 to TRBJ1-5, with D possibly being TRBD1 (5 bases). V lost 2 bases and J 2 bases, leaving 7 bases between the germline ends. The CDR3 sequence is 14 residues long. CDR1 LNHDA and CDR2 SQIVND come from the germline V gene (reference sequence). CDR3 sequence: CASSISQGNQPQHF. In DNA form, the CDR3 reads TGTGCCAGTAGTATATCACAGGGCAATCAGCCCCAGCATTTT.

The chain combines TRBV5-4 with TRBJ2-7, with 8 bases fitting TRBD1. The CDR3 is 15 amino acids. The germline V gene encodes CDR1 SGHNT and CDR2 YYREEE (reference sequence). The V and J ends lost 2 bases and 5 bases, in that order; junction bases with no gene match: 9. The CDR3 reads CASSLGQGNLHEQYF. CDR3 sequence (DNA): TGTGCCAGCAGCTTAGGACAGGGCAACCTACACGAGCAGTACTTC. Drawing the rest from reference TRBV5-4 and TRBJ2-7, the complete variable domain is ETGVTQSPTHLIKTRGQQVTLRCSSQSGHNTVSWYQQALGQGPQFIFQYYREEENGRGNFPPRFSGLQFPNYSSELNVNALELDDSALYLCASSLGQGNLHEQYFGPGTRLTVT.

J is TRBJ1-1 and V is TRBV27, with a tentative D call TRBD1 (5 bases). This CDR3 region has 12 residues. From germline, CDR1 is MNHEY and CDR2 SMNVEV (reference sequence). Trimming removed 2 bases from V and 6 bases from J, with 7 bases in between. The CDR3 bases are TGTGCCAGCAGTTTACCAGGGCCTGAAGCTTTCTTT. This encodes CASSLPGPEAFF.

The V and J genes are TRBV29-1 and TRBJ1-1; no clear D gene. CDR3 length: 12 amino acids. Germline V CDR1 and CDR2: SQVTM, ANQGSEA. The V end was cut by 5 bases, the J end by 0 bases, with 7 bases between. The CDR3 DNA sequence: TGCAGCGTTCATACATTGAACACTGAAGCTTTCTTT. Protein: CSVHTLNTEAFF. The full variable domain, rest sourced from reference TRBV29-1 and TRBJ1-1, is SAVISQKPSRDICQRGTSLTIQCQVDSQVTMMFWYRQQPGQSLTLIATANQGSEATYESGFVIDKFPISRPNLTFSTLTVSNMSPEDSSIYLCSVHTLNTEAFFGQGTRLTVV.

This sequence joins TRBV10-3 and TRBJ2-1; 7 bases map to TRBD1. Looked up from germline, CDR1 is ENHRY and CDR2 is SYGVKD. Trimming took 3 bases from V and 5 from J; bases not matched to a gene: 7. The CDR3 totals 15 residues. CDR3 in amino acids: CAISDQSTGHNEQFF. In nucleotides, the CDR3 is TGTGCCATCAGTGACCAATCGACAGGGCACAATGAGCAGTTCTTC.

The genes are TRBV9 and TRBJ2-2; TRBD1 matches 7 bases. In germline, CDR1 is SGDLS, CDR2 YYNGEE. The CDR3 totals 15 residues. The V segment lost 3 bases and the J segment 4 bases; nucleotides outside the gene matches: 6. This CDR3 reads CASSGQGRFTGELFF. The CDR3 DNA reads as TGTGCCAGCAGCGGACAGGGAAGATTCACCGGGGAGCTGTTTTTT.

This clone was seen a handful of times. The gene calls are TRBV9 and TRBJ2-2, with TRBD2 matching over 7 bases. After removal of 2 bases from V and 5 bases from J, the junction contained 6 bases not matched to a gene. The CDR3 has 15 residues. CDR1 and CDR2 from the germline V gene are SGDLS and YYNGEE. CDR3 in DNA: TGTGCCAGCAGCGTTGCGGGAGAGCGGACCGGGGAGCTGTTTTTT. This gives the protein CASSVAGERTGELFF.

For this clone: At one end, the junction sequence differs from germline, possibly due to a read error. The chain employs TRBV27 and TRBJ1-2, with 7 bases that match TRBD1. This CDR3 is built from 13 residues. Germline CDR1 is MNHEY and CDR2 is SMNVEV (reference sequence). The DNA of the CDR3 is TGTGCCAGCAGACCGACAGGGAGCTATGACTACACCTTC. Translated, it gives CASRPTGSYDYTF.

Only a few counts were recorded for this clone. The chain recombines TRBV7-8 with TRBJ2-1; possible D gene TRBD1, 6 bases. Germline-derived CDR1 and CDR2 are SGHVS and FQNEAQ. With 2 bases removed from V and 4 bases from J, the gap between germline ends came to 9 bases. The CDR3 totals 14 residues. CDR3 nucleotides: TGTGCCAGCAGCTTACTGACAGGATACAATGAGCAGTTCTTC. It codes for CASSLLTGYNEQFF. Using reference TRBV7-8 and TRBJ2-1 for the parts outside the CDR3, the full variable domain is GAGVSQSPRYKVAKRGQDVALRCDPISGHVSLFWYQQALGQGPEFLTYFQNEAQLDKSGLPSDRFFAERPEGSVSTLKIQRTQQEDSAVYLCASSLLTGYNEQFFGPGTRLTVL.

Regarding this clone: Other DNA sequences in the same sample also yield this CDR3. The V and J genes are TRBV11-2 and TRBJ2-1; 9 positions match TRBD2. Germline CDR1 reads SGHAT; CDR2 reads FQNNGV. CDR3 size: 16 residues. V was clipped by 3 bases and J by 3 bases; unmatched bases: 6. The CDR3 loop is CASSFRLAGIYNEQFF. CDR3 in DNA: TGTGCCAGCAGCTTTCGGCTAGCGGGGATCTACAATGAGCAGTTCTTC. Filled out from reference TRBV11-2 and TRBJ2-1, the complete variable domain reads EAGVAQSPRYKIIEKRQSVAFWCNPISGHATLYWYQQILGQGPKLLIQFQNNGVVDDSQLPKDRFSAERLKGVDSTLKIQPAKLEDSAVYLCASSFRLAGIYNEQFFGPGTRLTVL.

The chain recombines TRBV7-8 with TRBJ1-2, with TRBD1 identical over 10 bases. V lost 1 base and J lost 7; bases outside the gene matches: 9. The germline V gene has CDR1 SGHVS and CDR2 FQNEAQ. This CDR3 contains 16 residues. The CDR3 sequence is CASSLVPSTGGSGYTF. CDR3 nucleotide sequence: TGTGCCAGCAGCTTAGTCCCCTCGACAGGGGGCTCTGGCTACACCTTC. Full variable domain (outside the CDR3, taken from reference TRBV7-8 and TRBJ1-2): GAGVSQSPRYKVAKRGQDVALRCDPISGHVSLFWYQQALGQGPEFLTYFQNEAQLDKSGLPSDRFFAERPEGSVSTLKIQRTQQEDSAVYLCASSLVPSTGGSGYTFGSGTRLTVV.

V is TRBV29-1 and J is TRBJ2-5, with D perhaps matching TRBD1 (6 bases). There are 13 residues in the CDR3. In germline, CDR1 is SQVTM, CDR2 ANQGSEA. V was trimmed by 7 bases and J by 2 bases, leaving 14 bases between them. CDR3 bases: TGCAGCGCCTCGACAGGTTCTCAAGAGACCCAGTACTTC. It translates to CSASTGSQETQYF.

The rearrangement uses TRBV11-2 and TRBJ2-7, with 9 bases lining up with TRBD1. The germline CDR1 and CDR2 sequences are SGHAT and FQNNGV. J gave up 3 bases and V 0 bases, and 3 bases lay outside the gene matches. The CDR3 totals 15 residues. In DNA, the CDR3 is TGTGCCAGCAGCTTAGATCGGACAGGGGACTACGAGCAGTACTTC. Residues: CASSLDRTGDYEQYF.

The CDR3 nucleotides are TGCGCCAGCAGCAGTGTCGGCATTCAGTACTTC. Translating gives CASSSVGIQYF. V gene TRBV4-1 combines with J gene TRBJ2-4; D gene unclear. This CDR3 has 11 amino acids. The V end was cut by 5 bases, the J end by 9 bases, with 8 bases between. The germline CDR1 and CDR2 sequences are MGHRA and YSYEKL.